The following is a T cell receptor (beta chain) sequence with its context. Sequencing used immunoSEQ multiplex PCR; TCRdb keeps in-frame clones, though not all of them. Altogether approximately 150,000 clones are present, less than 90% being singletons, with the ten largest covering about 4.3%. Time point noted: baseline pretreatment blood. Treatment denoted: 15 Gy SBRT to primary tumor, nephrectomy 4 weeks later. The tumor was a clear cell renal cell carcinoma. The data belong to a study of radiation and T cells in renal cell carcinoma. There are 19 residues in the CDR3. CDR1 is SGHTA and CDR2 is FQGNSA in the germline V gene. V lost 2 bases and J lost 0; bases outside the gene matches: 12.

Sequencing was performed on blood, taken from a patient whose treatment included radiotherapy and nephrectomy. The chain is built from TRBV7-2 and TRBJ2-3; 9 positions agree with TRBD2. This TCR came from a woman in her 70s with renal cell carcinoma. This CDR3 reads CASSLRFSRGGLSTDTQYF. CDR3 sequence (DNA): TGTGCCAGCAGCTTACGGTTCTCGCGGGGGGGCCTAAGCACAGATACGCAGTATTTT. Variable domain in full (rest from reference TRBV7-2 and TRBJ2-3): GAGVSQSPSNKVTEKGKDVELRCDPISGHTALYWYRQSLGQGLEFLIYFQGNSAPDKSGLPSDRFSAERTGGSVSTLTIQRTQQEDSAVYLCASSLRFSRGGLSTDTQYFGPGTRLTVL.